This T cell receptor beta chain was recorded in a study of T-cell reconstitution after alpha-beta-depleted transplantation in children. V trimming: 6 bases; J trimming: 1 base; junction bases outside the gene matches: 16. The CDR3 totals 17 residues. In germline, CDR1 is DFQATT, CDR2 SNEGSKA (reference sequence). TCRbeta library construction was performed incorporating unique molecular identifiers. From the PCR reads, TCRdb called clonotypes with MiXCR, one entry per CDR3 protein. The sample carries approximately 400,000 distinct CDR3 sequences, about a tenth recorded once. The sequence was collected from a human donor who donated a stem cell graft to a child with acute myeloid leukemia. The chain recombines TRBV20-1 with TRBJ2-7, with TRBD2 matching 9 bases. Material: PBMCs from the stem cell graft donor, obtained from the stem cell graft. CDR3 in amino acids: CSAVTQRGAGGSYEQYF. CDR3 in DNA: TGCAGTGCCGTAACCCAGAGGGGAGCGGGAGGTTCCTACGAGCAGTACTTC.